The rows below give T cell receptor beta chains drawn from one sample of a study of Graves' ophthalmopathy and Graves' hyperthyroidism. TCRdb recomputed calls from the multiplex PCR reads with MiXCR, one row per CDR3 protein. The sample consists of about 550,000 distinct CDR3 sequences, under 45% of them appearing once. Sample: peripheral blood or thyroid tissue (not recorded which). These receptors were obtained from an adult man with Graves' hyperthyroidism. The CDR3 runs from the conserved cysteine through the conserved F or W. A D gene is named only where the DNA matches it firmly. Size is omitted from some rows. Given values are once, few, many or a class for expanded clones.

j_call d_call v_call clone_size cdr3_aa cdr3_nt
TRBJ2-7 TRBD1 TRBV29-1 NA CSSFRQGNEQYF TGCAGCAGTTTTCGACAGGGTAACGAGCAGTACTTC
TRBJ2-1 TRBD2 TRBV7-9 NA CASSLGLAGGGLEQFF TGTGCCAGCAGCTTGGGACTAGCGGGGGGGGGTTTAGAGCAGTTCTTC
TRBJ2-5 TRBD2 TRBV6-1 NA CASSRLLAGRETQYF TGTGCCAGCAGTCGTTTACTAGCGGGACGAGAGACCCAGTACTTC
TRBJ2-3 NA TRBV24-1 NA CATSDPGTASTDTQYF TGTGCCACCAGTGACCCCGGGACGGCTAGCACAGATACGCAGTATTTT
TRBJ2-7 NA TRBV25-1 many CASSEAGWYEQYF TGTGCCAGCAGTGAAGCGGGATGGTACGAGCAGTACTTC
TRBJ2-3 TRBD1 TRBV7-9 NA CASSPNPGQGTDTQYF TGTGCCAGCAGCCCTAATCCGGGACAGGGGACAGATACGCAGTATTTT
TRBJ1-5 NA TRBV29-1 many CSVVVGGLGSNQPQHF TGCAGCGTTGTCGTAGGGGGATTGGGGTCCAATCAGCCCCAGCATTTT
TRBJ2-6 NA TRBV7-3 many CASSSSSGANVLTF TGTGCCAGCAGCTCGAGCTCTGGGGCCAACGTCCTGACTTTC
TRBJ2-5 NA TRBV6-5 many CASSYARKETQYF TGTGCCAGCAGTTACGCCAGGAAAGAGACCCAGTACTTC
TRBJ2-7 NA TRBV7-9 few CASSPGSNYEQYF TGTGCCAGCAGCCCCGGGTCGAACTACGAGCAGTACTTC
TRBJ1-5 TRBD1 TRBV2 many CASHRDRVGQPQHF TGTGCCAGCCACCGGGACAGGGTGGGTCAGCCCCAGCATTTT
TRBJ2-2 TRBD2 TRBV7-3 NA CASSPRTSGIANTGELFF TGTGCCAGCAGCCCGCGGACTAGCGGGATCGCGAACACCGGGGAGCTGTTTTTT
TRBJ2-3 NA TRBV10-3 many CAISEPRLADTQYF TGTGCCATCAGTGAGCCCAGACTAGCAGATACGCAGTATTTT
TRBJ2-3 NA TRBV5-6 NA CASSLAADSTDTQYF TGTGCCAGCAGCTTGGCCGCCGATAGCACAGATACGCAGTATTTT
TRBJ1-4 NA TRBV7-2 NA CASSLDGITKEKLFF TGTGCCAGCAGCTTAGACGGGATAACGAAAGAAAAACTGTTTTTT
TRBJ2-7 TRBD1 TRBV11-2 few CASSSWDRGLEQYF TGTGCCAGCAGCTCGTGGGACAGGGGGCTCGAGCAGTACTTC